Below are 17 T cell receptor beta chains sequenced from a single sample in a study of control samples from healthy donors and cancer patients. Clones were read by immunoSEQ multiplex PCR, and TCRdb kept only the in-frame ones, dropping some. The sample yields tens of thousands of clones, more than 85% seen once. Sample: blood. Source of these receptors: a woman aged 45-59 years in good health.

The chain is built from TRBV10-3 and TRBJ1-2, with 7 nucleotides matching TRBD1. CDR1 is ENHRY, CDR2 SYGVKD, per germline. The J segment lost 0 bases and the V segment lost 5 bases, leaving 3 bases of the junction unmatched. The CDR3 loop spans 14 amino acids. CDR3 DNA: TGTGCCATCAGTTTGGGGACAGCTAACTATGGCTACACCTTC. Protein product: CAISLGTANYGYTF.

The chain recombines TRBV18 with TRBJ1-5; D call uncertain. This CDR3 has 14 amino acids. V dropped 2 bases and J dropped 5 bases, with 10 bases sitting between them. Germline V CDR1 and CDR2: KGHSH, LQKENI. This CDR3 reads CASSPYGEDQPQHF. The CDR3 DNA reads as TGTGCCAGCTCACCATACGGGGAAGATCAGCCCCAGCATTTT.

The chain links TRBV7-8 to TRBJ1-6; D unresolved. CDR1 and CDR2 from the germline V gene are SGHVS and FQNEAQ. The CDR3 spans 14 residues. Trimming removed 1 base from V and 7 bases from J, with 8 bases in between. CDR3 amino acids: CASSLGAKNSPLHF. The DNA for the CDR3 is TGTGCCAGCAGCTTAGGGGCCAAGAATTCACCCCTCCACTTT.

The chain combines TRBV3-1 (or the pseudogene TRBV3-2) with TRBJ1-2; TRBD1 agrees at 8 bases. The CDR3 length is 14 residues. The V segment lost 4 bases and the J segment 7 bases; nucleotides outside the gene matches: 8. Germline assignment: CDR1 LGHDT and CDR2 YNNKEL (reference sequence). The CDR3, as DNA: TGTGCCAGCAGCCCGGACAGGGTGCTTGCTGGCTACACCTTC. Its protein product is CASSPDRVLAGYTF.

This chain links TRBV2 with TRBJ2-3; D may correspond to TRBD1 or TRBD2 (6 bases each). The CDR3 contains 14 residues. The germline V gene encodes CDR1 SNHLY and CDR2 FYNNEI. Between the trimmed V and J ends, which lost 8 bases and 2 bases, there was a span of 14 bases. The CDR3 nucleotides read TGTGCCAGCCGGAGGGACAAAAACACAGATACGCAGTATTTT. Translation: CASRRDKNTDTQYF.

This chain uses TRBV28 with TRBJ1-1, with 7 bases matching TRBD1. Germline V lookup: CDR1 MDHEN, CDR2 SYDVKM. V shed 1 base and J 2 bases; nucleotides not matched to a gene: 10. The CDR3 is 17 amino acids. DNA for the CDR3: TGTGCCAGCAGTTTATACGCGCCGGGACAGCTTAACACTGAAGCTTTCTTT. It yields the protein CASSLYAPGQLNTEAFF.

This clone is a singleton in its sample. The chain uses TRBV7-9 and TRBJ2-7; no reliable D call. The CDR3 has 14 amino acids. Germline CDR1 and CDR2: SEHNR and FQNEAQ (reference sequence). Trimming left V 1 base short and J 2 bases short, with 9 bases between. CDR3 sequence: CASSLDGFTYEQYF. The CDR3 DNA is TGTGCCAGCAGCTTAGACGGTTTTACCTACGAGCAGTACTTC.

The CDR3: CASARLAGGADTQYF. Written as DNA, the CDR3 is TGTGCCAGCGCCCGACTAGCGGGAGGGGCGGATACGCAGTATTTT. The chain is built from TRBV6-6 and TRBJ2-3, with 14 bases identical to TRBD2. Germline V lookup: CDR1 MNHNY, CDR2 SVGAGI (reference sequence). The CDR3 contains 15 residues. Trimming cost V 8 bases and J 6 bases; bases outside gene matches: 7.

V and J are TRBV5-4 and TRBJ1-4; D gene unclear. This CDR3 is 16 amino acids long. The ends were cut back, 0 bases at V and 10 bases at J, with 19 bases in the middle. CDR1 is SGHNT and CDR2 is YYREEE in the germline V gene (reference sequence). CDR3 residues: CASSLAGRRPGGKLFF. CDR3 DNA: TGTGCCAGCAGCTTGGCCGGGAGACGCCCGGGAGGAAAACTGTTTTTT.

The rearrangement links TRBV19 to TRBJ1-5; D unresolved. CDR3 length: 14 amino acids. The germline gives CDR1 LNHDA, CDR2 SQIVND (reference sequence). Trimming stripped 6 bases from V and 0 bases from J, with 9 bases between. CDR3 amino acids: CASSGWYSNQPQHF. The CDR3 DNA follows: TGTGCCAGTAGCGGTTGGTATAGCAATCAGCCCCAGCATTTT.

The V gene is TRBV5-6, the J gene TRBJ2-7, with D unclear. The CDR3 spans 16 residues. Trimming cost V 0 bases and J 1 base, with 14 bases left between them. Looked up from germline, CDR1 is SGHDT and CDR2 is YYEEEE. CDR3 coding DNA: TGTGCCAGCAGCTTGGAACGGTCTACCCAATCCTACGAGCAGTACTTC. This translates into CASSLERSTQSYEQYF.

The chain uses TRBV6-2 or TRBV6-3 and TRBJ2-5; the D is unclear. The germline V and J ends were trimmed by 0 bases and 0 bases, with 5 bases remaining between them. This CDR3 is built from 14 residues. The germline CDR1 and CDR2 sequences are MNHEY and SVGEGT. The CDR3 here is CASSYSGYQETQYF. The CDR3 region has the DNA TGTGCCAGCAGTTACTCCGGATACCAAGAGACCCAGTACTTC.

The chain links TRBV6-6 to TRBJ2-1; 11 bases line up with TRBD2. The CDR3 is 16 residues long. Per germline, CDR1 MNHNY and CDR2 SVGAGI (reference sequence). After removal of 8 bases from V and 15 bases from J, the junction contained 21 bases not matched to a gene. The CDR3 nucleotides read TGTGCCAGCGCCGAGGGACTAGCGGTATTCTCAATGAGCAGGTTCTTC. Residues: CASAEGLAVFSMSRFF.

This clone was seen just once. V is TRBV6-6 and J is TRBJ1-5; TRBD1 might be the D (6 bases). Per germline, CDR1 MNHNY and CDR2 SVGAGI (reference sequence). This CDR3 has 15 residues. V was trimmed by 5 bases and J by 2 bases, leaving 13 bases between them. The CDR3 reads CASSKGRGGNQPQHF. CDR3 in DNA: TGTGCCAGCAGTAAAGGCAGGGGAGGCAATCAGCCCCAGCATTTT.

The chain uses TRBV6-5 and TRBJ1-2; maybe TRBD1 (6 bases). The CDR3 has 15 amino acids. The ends were cut back, 6 bases at V and 4 bases at J, with 18 bases in the middle. The germline V gene has CDR1 MNHEY and CDR2 SVGAGI. CDR3 DNA sequence: TGTGCCAGCAGCTATGGGCGAGGGGGGGGCTATGGCTACACCTTC. It specifies CASSYGRGGGYGYTF.

The gene calls are TRBV24-1 and TRBJ2-4; no firm D call. The CDR3 is 14 residues long. Germline V CDR1 and CDR2: KGHDR, SFDVKD. Trimming took off 5 bases at V and 3 bases at J, with 10 bases between the two ends. For the CDR3, the DNA is TGTGCCACCAGTGCCTCGGACGGCAAAAACATTCAGTACTTC. This sequence encodes CATSASDGKNIQYF.

The V call is TRBV29-1, the J call TRBJ2-2, with D possibly matching TRBD2 (5 bases). Trimming shortened V by 3 bases and J by 4 bases, and 6 bases separated the two germline ends. The CDR3 length is 12 residues. From germline, CDR1 is SQVTM and CDR2 ANQGSEA. CDR3 residues: CSVEGVTGELFF. CDR3 sequence (DNA): TGCAGCGTTGAGGGAGTCACCGGGGAGCTGTTTTTT.